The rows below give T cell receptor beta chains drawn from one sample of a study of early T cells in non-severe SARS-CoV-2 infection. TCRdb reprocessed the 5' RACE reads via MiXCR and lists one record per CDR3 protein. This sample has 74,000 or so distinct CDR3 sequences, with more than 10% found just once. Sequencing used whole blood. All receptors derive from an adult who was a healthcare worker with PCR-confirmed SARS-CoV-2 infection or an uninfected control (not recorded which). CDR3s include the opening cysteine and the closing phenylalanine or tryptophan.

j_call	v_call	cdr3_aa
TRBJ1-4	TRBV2	CASSEDGIGRNEKLFF
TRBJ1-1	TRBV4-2	CASSQQDRQNTEAFF
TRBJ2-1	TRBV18	CASSPLGTGTGNEQFF
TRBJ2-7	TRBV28	CASSFGGGYEQYF
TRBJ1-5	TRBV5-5	CASSFTTGPQPQHF
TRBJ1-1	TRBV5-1	CASTPRGSVTEAFF
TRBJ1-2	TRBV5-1	CASSLVAEYGYTF
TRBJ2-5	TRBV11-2	CASSLEPQETQYF
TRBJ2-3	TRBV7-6	CASSLGGLADTQYF
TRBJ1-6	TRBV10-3	CAISSNRGGSPLHF
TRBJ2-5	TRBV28	CASTRPAWAAMQETQYF
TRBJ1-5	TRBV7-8	CASSGGTRRGNQPQHF
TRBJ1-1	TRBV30	CAWSPEDRGRWDTEAFF
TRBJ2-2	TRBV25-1	CASSMGHDTGELFF
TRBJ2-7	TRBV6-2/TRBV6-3	CASSYSMDGPGSYEQYF
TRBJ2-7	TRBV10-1	CASSGHGGPYEQYF
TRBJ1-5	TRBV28	CASSLNRGSNQPQHF
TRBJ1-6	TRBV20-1	CSARKGQNNSPLHF
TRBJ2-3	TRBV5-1	CASSSGERTDTQYF
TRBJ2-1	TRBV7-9	CASSRLNPPHEQFF
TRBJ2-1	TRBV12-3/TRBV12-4	CASTPIWPSGGPTNEQFF
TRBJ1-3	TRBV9	CASSPGRDTIYF
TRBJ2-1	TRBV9	CASSRSTSGRAYEQFF
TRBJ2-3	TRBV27	CASTSSNRFTTDTQYF